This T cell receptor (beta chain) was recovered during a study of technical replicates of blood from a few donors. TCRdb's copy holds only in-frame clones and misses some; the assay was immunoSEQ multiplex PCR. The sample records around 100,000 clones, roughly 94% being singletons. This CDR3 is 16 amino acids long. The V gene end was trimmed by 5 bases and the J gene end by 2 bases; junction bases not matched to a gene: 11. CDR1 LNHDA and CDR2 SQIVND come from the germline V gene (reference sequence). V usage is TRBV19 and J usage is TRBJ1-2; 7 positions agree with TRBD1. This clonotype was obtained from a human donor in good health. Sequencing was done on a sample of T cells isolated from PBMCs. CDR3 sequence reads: CASSDRQGVGNYGYTF. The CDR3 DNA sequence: TGTGCCAGTAGTGATCGCCAGGGGGTTGGGAACTATGGCTACACCTTC.